This T cell receptor beta chain emerged from a study of OX40 agonist ivuxolimab in advanced cancers. In terms of the full investigation: Ivuxolimab, which targeted the costimulatory receptor OX40 (CD134), was an agonistic, fully human IgG2 monoclonal antibody. Partial responses were achieved by three dose-escalation patients, of whom one had hepatocellular carcinoma and two had cutaneous melanoma. Intravenous ivuxolimab was administered to patients every 2 weeks at six dose levels: 0.01, 0.1, 0.3, 1.5, 3 and 10 mg/kg. The dose-escalation cohort was over 70% male with a mean age of around 64 years, ranging from roughly 20 to 85. Of the approximately 53 patients in dose escalation, around 20 had hepatocellular carcinoma, some 15 had melanoma, 9 had renal cell carcinoma and 9 had head and neck cancer. Prior anti-PD-1, anti-PD-L1 or anti-CTLA-4 therapy was permitted, and checkpoint inhibitors had been received by under 50% of dose-escalation patients. The monotherapy dose-escalation portion (N of about 50 patients) of the phase I ivuxolimab trial is reported in the paper. Peripheral TCRbeta sequencing aimed to test whether ivuxolimab altered TCR sequence diversity and caused clonal T-cell expansion.

Genomic DNA was isolated from the sorted cells so that the TCRbeta CDR3 region could be sequenced. The immunoSEQ Assay was used for sequencing of TCRbeta CDR3 regions. TCRdb carries this immuneACCESS record with in-frame sequences only. Its versions omit some clonotypes, under half of them owing to an unresolved V gene in the studies checked, with the rest unexplained. The sample table shows approximately 32,000 clones, and roughly nine tenths are seen once. 36% of the sample rests with the top ten. Overall study results and their limits: Partial responders in the 0.1-3.0 mg/kg groups had among the lowest normalized peripheral clonal expansion, especially among CD8+ T cells. At doses of 0.1 to 3.0 mg/kg, clonal expansion of both CD4+ and CD8+ blood T cells was observed from baseline to week 6. Which antigens the clonally expanded peripheral T cells were specific for was not determined. Low levels of normalized T-cell clonal expansion were also shown by some nonresponding patients. After ivuxolimab, more expanded clones were found on average in CD8+ T cells than in CD4+ T cells.

Patients with autoimmune disease history or receiving systemic immunosuppression were excluded from the trial. Peripheral blood for TCR sequencing was drawn from every dose cohort at baseline, at cycle 4 day 1 and at cycle 7 day 1. Samples came from an open-label, multicenter, first-in-human phase I dose-escalation trial of ivuxolimab. Adults with locally advanced or metastatic melanoma, renal cell carcinoma, hepatocellular carcinoma or head and neck squamous cell carcinoma were enrolled in the trial. Before TCR sequencing, CD4+ T cells and CD8+ T cells were sorted from peripheral blood as separate populations. As for this clone: Which antigen it targets is not known. Per-nucleotide qualities are absent, and no much larger clonotype sits a single base away.

The sequences come from CD4+ or CD8+ T cells sorted from blood, collected in a trial of the OX40 agonist ivuxolimab. The source of this sequence is an adult with an advanced solid tumor such as melanoma, head and neck, liver or kidney cancer.

DNA sequence: TGTGCCCGGTGGGACAGGTCTGGAAACACCATATATTTT. It codes for CARWDRSGNTIYF. The chain links TRBV30 with TRBJ1-3; TRBD1 fits 8 bases in the junction. As encoded in the germline V gene (reference sequence), CDR1 is GTSNPN while CDR2 is SVGIG. The CDR3, from cysteine to phenylalanine, totals 13 residues. The retained sequence is limited to the CDR3, 39 bases, with the frame set at the first base. Ends trimmed: V by 8 bases, J by 1 base; bases unmatched to a gene: 4.